This paragraph covers one T cell receptor (beta chain) sequence. Generated by immunoSEQ multiplex PCR, the TCRdb table keeps only in-frame clones and is missing some. Of 280,000 or so clones detected, about 90% appear once; the ten largest clones hold approximately 2.9%. This entry comes from a study of blood T cell repertoires in COVID-19. Germline V gene data show CDR1 as MDHEN and CDR2 as SYDVKM. The CDR3 extends over 14 amino acids. The trim removed 3 bases at V and 5 bases at J, leaving 7 bases unmatched. The gene calls are TRBV28 and TRBJ2-7, with TRBD2 identical over 7 bases. The receptor's source is a woman aged 45-65 years who had been exposed to COVID-19. The sequencing sample was made of PBMCs or T cells enriched from blood (not recorded which). The chain's CDR3 is CASSFGGGRDEQYF. Written as DNA, the CDR3 is TGTGCCAGCAGTTTTGGGGGTGGGAGGGACGAGCAGTACTTC.